This TCR beta chain originates from a study of T cell repertoires in cytomegalovirus infection. CDR3 size: 16 residues. Trimming removed 4 bases at V and 7 bases at J, with 22 bases between. Germline V gives CDR1 SEHNR, CDR2 FQNEAQ (reference sequence). From the reads, TCRdb called clonotypes with MiXCR, one entry per CDR3 protein. The table has some 940,000 distinct CDR3 sequences, roughly 30% seen once. This clonotype was detected ten times or more. Its antigen is currently unknown. The clonotype originates from a human donor in good health (CMV status not recorded). Some clones in this sample may be carry-over from other donors' samples. The rearrangement links TRBV7-9 to TRBJ1-2; maybe TRBD1 (5 bases). Sample: cultured CD8+ T cells from PBMCs, taken from culture after CMV antigen stimulation. The CDR3 DNA reads TGTGCCAGCAGCTGGGCGGCAAGCGGAGGGGAGCGTGGCTACACCTTC. It is translated as CASSWAASGGERGYTF.